The T cell receptor beta chain described here comes from a study of blood T cell repertoires in COVID-19. Source study methods: By means of reference gene primer amplification, nucleated cell counts were estimated. Only in-frame clones appear in the TCRdb table, and some are missing; sequencing was by immunoSEQ multiplex PCR. V and J calls and clone size are copied from that table; D and trimming were computed from the DNA. This table has 120,000 or so clones, 87% appearing once. What was sequenced was peripheral blood. This receptor was obtained from a human donor in a cohort sampled during active COVID-19.

CDR3 residues: CASSTSGRLNNEQFF. The CDR3 DNA reads as TGTGCCAGCAGCACCAGCGGGAGGTTGAACAATGAGCAGTTCTTC. V gene TRBV7-2 combines with J gene TRBJ2-1, with 9 bases lining up with TRBD2. The germline V gene has CDR1 SGHTA and CDR2 FQGNSA. The CDR3 runs to 15 residues. V lost 5 bases and J lost 5; bases outside the gene matches: 7. Supplemented by reference TRBV7-2 and TRBJ2-1, the full variable domain reads GAGVSQSPSNKVTEKGKDVELRCDPISGHTALYWYRQSLGQGLEFLIYFQGNSAPDKSGLPSDRFSAERTGGSVSTLTIQRTQQEDSAVYLCASSTSGRLNNEQFFGPGTRLTVL.